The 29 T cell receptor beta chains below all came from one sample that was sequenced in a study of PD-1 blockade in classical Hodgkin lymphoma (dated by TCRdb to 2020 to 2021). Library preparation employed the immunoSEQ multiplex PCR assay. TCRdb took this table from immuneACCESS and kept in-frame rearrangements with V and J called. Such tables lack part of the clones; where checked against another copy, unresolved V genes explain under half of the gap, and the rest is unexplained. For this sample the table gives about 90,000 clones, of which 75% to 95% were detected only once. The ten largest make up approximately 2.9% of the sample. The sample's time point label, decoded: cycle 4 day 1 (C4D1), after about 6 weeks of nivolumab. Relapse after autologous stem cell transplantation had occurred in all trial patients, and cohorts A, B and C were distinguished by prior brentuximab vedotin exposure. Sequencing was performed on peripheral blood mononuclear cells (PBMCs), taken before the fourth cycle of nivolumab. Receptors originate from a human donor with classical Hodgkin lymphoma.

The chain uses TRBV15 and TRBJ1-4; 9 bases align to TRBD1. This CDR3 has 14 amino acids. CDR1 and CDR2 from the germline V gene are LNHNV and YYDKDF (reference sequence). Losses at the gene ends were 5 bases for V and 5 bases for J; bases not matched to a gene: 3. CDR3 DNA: TGTGCCACCAGCTCAGGACAGGGGAATGAAAAACTGTTTTTT. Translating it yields CATSSGQGNEKLFF. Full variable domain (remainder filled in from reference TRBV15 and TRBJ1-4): DAMVIQNPRYQVTQFGKPVTLSCSQTLNHNVMYWYQQKSSQAPKLLFHYYDKDFNNEADTPDNFQSRRPNTSFCFLDIRSPGLGDTAMYLCATSSGQGNEKLFFGSGTQLSVL.

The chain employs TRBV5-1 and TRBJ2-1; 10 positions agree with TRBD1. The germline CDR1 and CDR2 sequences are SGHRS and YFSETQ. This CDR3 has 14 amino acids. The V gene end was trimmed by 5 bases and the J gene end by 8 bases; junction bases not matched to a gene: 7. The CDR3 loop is CASRSGQGGDEQFF. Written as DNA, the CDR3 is TGCGCCAGCAGGTCCGGACAGGGGGGCGATGAGCAGTTCTTC.

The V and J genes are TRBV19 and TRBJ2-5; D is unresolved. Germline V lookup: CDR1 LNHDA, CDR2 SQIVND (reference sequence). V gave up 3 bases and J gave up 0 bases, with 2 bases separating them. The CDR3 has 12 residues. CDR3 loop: CASSMDQETQYF. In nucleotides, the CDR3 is TGTGCCAGTAGTATGGACCAAGAGACCCAGTACTTC.

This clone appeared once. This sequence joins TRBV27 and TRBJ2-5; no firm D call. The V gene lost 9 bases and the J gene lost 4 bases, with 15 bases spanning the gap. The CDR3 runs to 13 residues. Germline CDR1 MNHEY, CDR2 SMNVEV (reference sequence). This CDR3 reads CASFGLRRETQYF. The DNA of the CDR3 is TGTGCCAGTTTCGGGCTCAGGCGAGAGACCCAGTACTTC.

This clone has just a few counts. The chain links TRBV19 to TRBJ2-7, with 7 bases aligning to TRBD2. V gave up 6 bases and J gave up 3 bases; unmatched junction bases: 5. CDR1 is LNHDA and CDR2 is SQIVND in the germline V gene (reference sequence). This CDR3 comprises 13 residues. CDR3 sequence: CASRSTGGYEQYF. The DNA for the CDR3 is TGTGCCAGTAGATCGACGGGGGGCTACGAGCAGTACTTC. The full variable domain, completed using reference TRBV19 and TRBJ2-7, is DGGITQSPKYLFRKEGQNVTLSCEQNLNHDAMYWYRQDPGQGLRLIYYSQIVNDFQKGDIAEGYSVSREKKESFPLTVTSAQKNPTAFYLCASRSTGGYEQYFGPGTRLTVT.

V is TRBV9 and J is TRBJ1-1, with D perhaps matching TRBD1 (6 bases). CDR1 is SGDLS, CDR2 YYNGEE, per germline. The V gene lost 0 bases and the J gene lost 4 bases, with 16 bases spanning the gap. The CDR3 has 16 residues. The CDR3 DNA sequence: TGTGCCAGCAGCGTAGTTGGGGGGCGCGGTGGCACTGAAGCTTTCTTT. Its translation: CASSVVGGRGGTEAFF.

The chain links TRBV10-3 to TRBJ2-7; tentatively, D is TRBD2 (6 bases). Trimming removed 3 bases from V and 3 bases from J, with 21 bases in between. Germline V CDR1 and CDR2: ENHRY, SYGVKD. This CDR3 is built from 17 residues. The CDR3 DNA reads TGTGCCATCAGTGACCCGGGGGAAGCAGGGTCATTCTACGAGCAGTACTTC. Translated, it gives CAISDPGEAGSFYEQYF.

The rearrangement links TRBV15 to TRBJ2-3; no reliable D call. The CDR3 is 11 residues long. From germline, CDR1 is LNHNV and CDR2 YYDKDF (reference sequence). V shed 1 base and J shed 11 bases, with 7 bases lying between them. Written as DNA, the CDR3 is TGTGCCACCAGCAGAGGCTTCGGGCAGTATTTT. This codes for CATSRGFGQYF. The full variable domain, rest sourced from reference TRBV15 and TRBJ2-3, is DAMVIQNPRYQVTQFGKPVTLSCSQTLNHNVMYWYQQKSSQAPKLLFHYYDKDFNNEADTPDNFQSRRPNTSFCFLDIRSPGLGDTAMYLCATSRGFGQYFGPGTRLTVL.

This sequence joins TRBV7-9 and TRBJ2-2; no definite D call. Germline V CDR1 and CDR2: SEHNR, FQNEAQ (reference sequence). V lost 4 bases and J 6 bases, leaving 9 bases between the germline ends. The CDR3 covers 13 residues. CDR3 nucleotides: TGTGCCAGCAGCTCCAATATAGCCGGGGAGCTGTTTTTT. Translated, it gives CASSSNIAGELFF.

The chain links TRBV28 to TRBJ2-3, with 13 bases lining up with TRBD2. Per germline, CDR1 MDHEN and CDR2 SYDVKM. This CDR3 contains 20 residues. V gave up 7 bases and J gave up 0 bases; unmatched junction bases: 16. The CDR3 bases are TGTGCCAGCACCGGGACTAGCGGGGCCGGAGATCTGTTTAGCACAGATACGCAGTATTTT. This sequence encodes CASTGTSGAGDLFSTDTQYF.

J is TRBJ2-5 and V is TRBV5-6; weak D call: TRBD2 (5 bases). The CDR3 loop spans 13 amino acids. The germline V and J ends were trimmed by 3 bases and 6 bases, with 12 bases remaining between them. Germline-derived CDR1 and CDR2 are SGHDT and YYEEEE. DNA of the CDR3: TGTGCCAGCAGCTACTCCGGAGGAAAGACCCAGTACTTC. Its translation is CASSYSGGKTQYF.

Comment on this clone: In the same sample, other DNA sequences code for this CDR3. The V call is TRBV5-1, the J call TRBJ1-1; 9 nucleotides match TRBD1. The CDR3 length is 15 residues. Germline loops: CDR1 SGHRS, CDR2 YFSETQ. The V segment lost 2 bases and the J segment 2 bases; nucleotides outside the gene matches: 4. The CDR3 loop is CASSFRTGANTEAFF. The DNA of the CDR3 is TGCGCCAGCAGCTTTAGGACAGGGGCAAACACTGAAGCTTTCTTT.

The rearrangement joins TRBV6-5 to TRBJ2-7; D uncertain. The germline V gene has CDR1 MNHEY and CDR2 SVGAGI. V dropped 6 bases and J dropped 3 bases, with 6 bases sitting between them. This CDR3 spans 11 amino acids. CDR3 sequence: CASRNLYEQYF. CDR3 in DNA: TGTGCCAGCAGGAACCTCTACGAGCAGTACTTC.

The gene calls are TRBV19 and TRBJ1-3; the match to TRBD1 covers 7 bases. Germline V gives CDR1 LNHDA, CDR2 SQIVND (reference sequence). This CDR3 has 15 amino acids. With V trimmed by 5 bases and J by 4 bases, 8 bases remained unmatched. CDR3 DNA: TGTGCCAGTAGTCTCGGACAGGACACGGGAAACACCATATATTTT. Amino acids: CASSLGQDTGNTIYF.

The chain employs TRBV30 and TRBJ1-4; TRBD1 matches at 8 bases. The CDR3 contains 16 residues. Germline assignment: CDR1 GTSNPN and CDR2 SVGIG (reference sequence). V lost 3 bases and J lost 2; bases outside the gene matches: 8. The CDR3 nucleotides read TGTGCCTGGAGACCCAGACAGGGGTGGACTAATGAAAAACTGTTTTTT. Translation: CAWRPRQGWTNEKLFF.

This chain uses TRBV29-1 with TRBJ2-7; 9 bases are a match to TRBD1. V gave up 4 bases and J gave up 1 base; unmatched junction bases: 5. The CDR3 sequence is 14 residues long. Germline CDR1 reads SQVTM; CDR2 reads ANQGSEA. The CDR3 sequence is CSVALQGASYEQYF. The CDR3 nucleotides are TGCAGCGTTGCATTACAGGGGGCGTCCTACGAGCAGTACTTC.

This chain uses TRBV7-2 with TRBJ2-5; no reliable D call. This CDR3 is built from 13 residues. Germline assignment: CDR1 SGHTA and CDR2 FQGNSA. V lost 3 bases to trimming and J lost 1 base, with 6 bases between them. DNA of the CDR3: TGTGCCAGCAGCTTCGCCTTCCAAGAGACCCAGTACTTC. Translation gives CASSFAFQETQYF.

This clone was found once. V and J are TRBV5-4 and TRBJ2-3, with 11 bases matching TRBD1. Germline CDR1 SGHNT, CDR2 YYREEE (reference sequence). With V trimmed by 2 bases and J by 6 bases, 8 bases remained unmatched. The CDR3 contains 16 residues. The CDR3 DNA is TGTGCCAGCAGCTTTCTGGGACAGGGGGTTCCCGATACGCAGTATTTT. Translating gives CASSFLGQGVPDTQYF.

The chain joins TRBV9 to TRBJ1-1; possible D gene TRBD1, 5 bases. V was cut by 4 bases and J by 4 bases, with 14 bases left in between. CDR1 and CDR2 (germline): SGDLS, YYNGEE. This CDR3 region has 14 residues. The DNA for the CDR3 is TGTGCCAGCAGCTCAACAAGGGGTTCCACTGAAGCTTTCTTT. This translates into CASSSTRGSTEAFF. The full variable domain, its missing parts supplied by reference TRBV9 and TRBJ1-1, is DSGVTQTPKHLITATGQRVTLRCSPRSGDLSVYWYQQSLDQGLQFLIQYYNGEERAKGNILERFSAQQFPDLHSELNLSSLELGDSALYFCASSSTRGSTEAFFGQGTRLTVV.

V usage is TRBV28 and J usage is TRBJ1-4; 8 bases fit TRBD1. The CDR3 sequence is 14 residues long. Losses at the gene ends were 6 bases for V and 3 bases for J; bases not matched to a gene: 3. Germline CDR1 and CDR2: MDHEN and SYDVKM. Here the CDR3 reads CASSLQGANEKLFF. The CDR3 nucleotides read TGTGCCAGCAGCCTACAGGGGGCTAATGAAAAACTGTTTTTT.

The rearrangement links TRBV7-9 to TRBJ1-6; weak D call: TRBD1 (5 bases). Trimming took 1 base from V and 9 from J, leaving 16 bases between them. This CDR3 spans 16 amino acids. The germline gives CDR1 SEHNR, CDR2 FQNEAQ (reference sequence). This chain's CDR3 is CASSLVVSRVGSPLHF. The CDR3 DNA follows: TGTGCCAGCAGCTTAGTAGTATCCAGGGTGGGTTCACCCCTCCACTTT.

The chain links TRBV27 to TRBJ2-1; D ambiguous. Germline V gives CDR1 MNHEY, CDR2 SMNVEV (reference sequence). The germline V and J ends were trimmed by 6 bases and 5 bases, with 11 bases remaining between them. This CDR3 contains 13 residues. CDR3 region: CASSTFGDNEQFF. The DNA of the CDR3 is TGTGCCAGCAGCACCTTCGGAGACAATGAGCAGTTCTTC.

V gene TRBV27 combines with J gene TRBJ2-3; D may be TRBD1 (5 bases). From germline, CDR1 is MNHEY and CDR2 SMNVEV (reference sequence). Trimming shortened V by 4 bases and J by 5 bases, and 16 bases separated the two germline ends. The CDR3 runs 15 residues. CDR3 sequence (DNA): TGTGCCAGCAGTTCTTCAGTTGGGGCAGGAGATACGCAGTATTTT. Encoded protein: CASSSSVGAGDTQYF.

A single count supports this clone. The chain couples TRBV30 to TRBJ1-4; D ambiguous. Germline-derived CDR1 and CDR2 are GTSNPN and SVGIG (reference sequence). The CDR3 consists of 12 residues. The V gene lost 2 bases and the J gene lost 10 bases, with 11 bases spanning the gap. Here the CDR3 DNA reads TGTGCCTGGAGTCCCTCCGCCGTAAAACTGTTTTTT. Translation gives CAWSPSAVKLFF.

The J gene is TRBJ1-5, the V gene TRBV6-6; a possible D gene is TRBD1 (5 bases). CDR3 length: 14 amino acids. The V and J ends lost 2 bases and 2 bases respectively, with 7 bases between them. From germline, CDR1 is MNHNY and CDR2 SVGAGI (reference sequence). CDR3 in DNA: TGTGCCAGCAGTTACCGGGACGGCAATCAGCCCCAGCATTTT. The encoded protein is CASSYRDGNQPQHF.

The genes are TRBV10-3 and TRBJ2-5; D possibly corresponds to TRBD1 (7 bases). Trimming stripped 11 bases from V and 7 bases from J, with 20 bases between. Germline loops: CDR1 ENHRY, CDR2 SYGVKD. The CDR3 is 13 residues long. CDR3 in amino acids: CAAQGVGGGTQYF. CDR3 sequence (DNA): TGTGCCGCGCAGGGGGTGGGGGGCGGGACCCAGTACTTC.

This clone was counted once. The CDR3 DNA is TGCGCCAGCAGTGTCTCGGGTCTCGGCGAGCAGTACTTC. It yields the protein CASSVSGLGEQYF. This sequence joins TRBV10-2 and TRBJ2-5; D uncertain. The DNA end lines up better with TRBJ2-7; the J call may be wrong. Germline V gene data show CDR1 as WSHSY and CDR2 as SAAADI. The CDR3 extends over 13 amino acids.

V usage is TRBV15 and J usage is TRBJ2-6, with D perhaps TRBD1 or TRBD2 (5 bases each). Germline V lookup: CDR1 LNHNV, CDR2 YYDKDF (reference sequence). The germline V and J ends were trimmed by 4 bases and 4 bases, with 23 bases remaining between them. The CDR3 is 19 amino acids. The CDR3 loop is CATSNERWGTASGANVLTF. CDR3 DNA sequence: TGTGCCACCAGCAACGAGAGATGGGGGACGGCGTCCGGGGCCAACGTCCTGACTTTC.

The CDR3 loop reads CASSLIPGPSGELFF. The CDR3 nucleotides are TGTGCCAGCAGTTTAATACCCGGGCCGTCCGGGGAGCTGTTTTTT. The chain uses TRBV27 and TRBJ2-2; D gene unclear. Germline lookup yields CDR1 MNHEY and CDR2 SMNVEV (reference sequence). The CDR3 sequence is 15 residues long. The ends were cut back, 2 bases at V and 6 bases at J, with 13 bases in the middle.